The T cell receptor beta chain described here comes from a study of shared clonotypes between healthy human individuals. Turning to the study itself: Per-donor plates numbered three CD4 naive, three CD4 memory, two CD8 naive and one CD8 memory.

Clones were sequenced by immunoSEQ multiplex PCR, and TCRdb holds only the in-frame ones, with some missing. In the table there are about 580,000 clones, roughly 98% of which are singletons. CDR3 length: 15 residues. Unmatched junction bases numbered 4, after V lost 3 bases and J lost 6 bases. CDR1 is SGHDT and CDR2 is YYEEEE in the germline V gene. CD45RO-negative cells were positively selected for CCR7, leaving out terminally differentiated effector memory CD45RA+ cells. Sequences were obtained from naive CD8+ T cells sorted from blood. This chain joins TRBV5-6 and TRBJ2-1; the match to TRBD2 covers 12 bases. The sequence came from a man under 40 in good health. In nucleotides, the CDR3 is TGTGCCAGCAGCTCGGGACTAGCGGGCCCCAATGAGCAGTTCTTC. Translating it yields CASSSGLAGPNEQFF.